Below, 2 T cell receptor beta chains from the same sample are listed, as sequenced in a study of blood T cell repertoires in COVID-19. Generated by immunoSEQ multiplex PCR, the TCRdb table keeps only in-frame clones and is missing some. The sample lists 200,000 to 250,000 clones, more than 80% occurring once. The material sequenced was PBMCs or T cells enriched from blood (not recorded which). These receptors were taken from a man aged 25 to 40 who had recovered from COVID-19.

The chain couples TRBV9 to TRBJ1-2; 9 positions match TRBD1. V lost 5 bases to trimming and J lost 4 bases; unmatched junction nucleotides: 9. The CDR3 is 15 residues long. CDR1 and CDR2 (germline): SGDLS, YYNGEE. CDR3 bases: TGTGCCAGCAGAGAAGGGACAGGGTTAGGCTATGGCTACACCTTC. Residues: CASREGTGLGYGYTF. Combining the CDR3 with reference TRBV9 and TRBJ1-2 gives the whole variable domain DSGVTQTPKHLITATGQRVTLRCSPRSGDLSVYWYQQSLDQGLQFLIQYYNGEERAKGNILERFSAQQFPDLHSELNLSSLELGDSALYFCASREGTGLGYGYTFGSGTRLTVV.

V is TRBV29-1 and J is TRBJ2-3; 10 nucleotides match TRBD2. The CDR3 covers 18 residues. From germline, CDR1 is SQVTM and CDR2 ANQGSEA. With 3 bases clipped from V and 2 bases from J, the junction kept 14 bases outside the gene matches. In DNA, the CDR3 is TGCAGCGTTGAGGACTTTACTAGCGGGGACTCCTACACAGATACGCAGTATTTT. The encoded protein is CSVEDFTSGDSYTDTQYF.